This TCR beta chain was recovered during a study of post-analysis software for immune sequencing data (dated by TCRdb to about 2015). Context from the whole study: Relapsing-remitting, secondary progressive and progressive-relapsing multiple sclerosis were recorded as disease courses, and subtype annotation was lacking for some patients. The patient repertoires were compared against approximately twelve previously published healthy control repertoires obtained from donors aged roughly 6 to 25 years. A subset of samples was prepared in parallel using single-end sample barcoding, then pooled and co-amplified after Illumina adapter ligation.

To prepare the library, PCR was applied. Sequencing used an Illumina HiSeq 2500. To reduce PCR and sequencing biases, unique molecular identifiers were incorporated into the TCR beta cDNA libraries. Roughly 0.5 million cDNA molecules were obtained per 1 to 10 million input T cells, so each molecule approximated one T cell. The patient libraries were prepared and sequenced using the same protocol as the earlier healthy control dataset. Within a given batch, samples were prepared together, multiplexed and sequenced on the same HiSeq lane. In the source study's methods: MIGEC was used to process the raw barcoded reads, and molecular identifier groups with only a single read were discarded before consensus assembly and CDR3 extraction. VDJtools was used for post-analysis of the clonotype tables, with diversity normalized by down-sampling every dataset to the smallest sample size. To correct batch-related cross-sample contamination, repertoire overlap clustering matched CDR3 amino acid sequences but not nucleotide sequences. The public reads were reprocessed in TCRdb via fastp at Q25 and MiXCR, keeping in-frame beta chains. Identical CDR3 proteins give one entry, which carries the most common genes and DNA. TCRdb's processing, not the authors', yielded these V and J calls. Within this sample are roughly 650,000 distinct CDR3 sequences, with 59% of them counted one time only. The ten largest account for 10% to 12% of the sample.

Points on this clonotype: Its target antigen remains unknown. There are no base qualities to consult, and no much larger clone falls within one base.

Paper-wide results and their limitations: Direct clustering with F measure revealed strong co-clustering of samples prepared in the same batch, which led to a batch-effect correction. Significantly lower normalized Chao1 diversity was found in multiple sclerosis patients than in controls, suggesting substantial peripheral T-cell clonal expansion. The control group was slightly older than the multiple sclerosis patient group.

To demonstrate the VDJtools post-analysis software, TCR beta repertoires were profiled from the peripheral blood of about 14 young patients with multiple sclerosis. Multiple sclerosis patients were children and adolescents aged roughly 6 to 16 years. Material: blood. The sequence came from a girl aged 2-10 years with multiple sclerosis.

DNA sequence: TGTGCCACGGAGCGGGAGGAATGGAACGAGCAGTACTTC. Translated, this is CATEREEWNEQYF. The V and J segments used are TRBV6-2 or TRBV6-3 and TRBJ2-5, and 9 bases in between align with TRBD2. Gene TRBJ2-7 matches the end of the DNA better, so the J call may be wrong. From the germline V gene, CDR1 is MNHEY and CDR2 is SVGEGT. Its CDR3 holds 13 amino acids, cysteine through phenylalanine. Only the CDR3 region is kept as DNA, spanning 39 bases read in frame from base 1.